This TCR beta chain derives from a study of T-cell reconstitution after alpha-beta-depleted transplantation in children. Library preparation (for TCRbeta) was performed with unique molecular identifiers. In TCRdb, the PCR reads were re-called with MiXCR into one record per CDR3 protein. The sample records approximately 130,000 distinct CDR3 sequences, around 9.8% being singletons. For this clonotype: Its antigen is as yet unknown.

The germline CDR1 and CDR2 sequences are SGHNT and YYREEE (reference sequence). With 2 bases clipped from V and 1 base from J, the junction kept 9 bases outside the gene matches. The length of the CDR3 is 17 residues. Regarding the study as a whole: The study traced high day-60 TCRbeta diversity in some patients to surviving recipient T cells and thymic progenitors. Several hundred expanded graft clones reportedly supplied alpha-beta T cells about two months after transplant. Most T-cell counts and diversity one year after the transplant came from T cells that were newly produced.

This clonotype was obtained from a girl under three years old who had a stem cell transplant for combined immunodeficiency, so the T cells may come from the graft donor. The chain uses TRBV5-4 and TRBJ2-4; TRBD2 aligns across 7 bases. The sample was PBMCs, mostly from graft donor cells, taken 180 days after TCRalphabeta/CD19-depleted stem cell transplant. DNA of the CDR3: TGTGCCAGCAGCTTTTTACCGGGAGGAGCGGCCAAAAACATTCAGTACTTC. This sequence encodes CASSFLPGGAAKNIQYF.